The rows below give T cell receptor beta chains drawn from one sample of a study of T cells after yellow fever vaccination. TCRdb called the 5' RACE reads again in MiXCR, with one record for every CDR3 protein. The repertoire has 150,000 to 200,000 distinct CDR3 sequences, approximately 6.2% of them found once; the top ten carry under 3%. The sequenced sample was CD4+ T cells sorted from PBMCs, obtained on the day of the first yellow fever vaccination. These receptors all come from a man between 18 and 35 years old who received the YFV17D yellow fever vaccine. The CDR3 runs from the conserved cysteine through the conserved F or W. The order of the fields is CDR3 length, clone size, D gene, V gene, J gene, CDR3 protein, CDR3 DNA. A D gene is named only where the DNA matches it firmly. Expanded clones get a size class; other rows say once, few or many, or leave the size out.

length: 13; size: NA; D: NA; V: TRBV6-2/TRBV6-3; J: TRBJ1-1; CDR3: CASSPVAVTEAFF; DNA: TGTGCCAGCAGCCCAGTGGCGGTAACTGAAGCTTTCTTT
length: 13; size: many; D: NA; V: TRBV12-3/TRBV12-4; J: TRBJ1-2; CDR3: CASSLQGALGYTF; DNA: TGTGCCAGCAGTTTGCAAGGGGCCCTGGGCTACACCTTC
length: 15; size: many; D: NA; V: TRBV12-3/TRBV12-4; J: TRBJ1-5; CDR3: CASSSGVRGNQPQHF; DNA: TGTGCCAGCAGCTCCGGGGTCCGGGGCAATCAGCCCCAGCATTTT
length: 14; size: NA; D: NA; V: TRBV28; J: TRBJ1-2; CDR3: CASSLYDDYYGYTF; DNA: TGTGCCAGCAGTTTATATGACGATTACTATGGCTACACCTTC
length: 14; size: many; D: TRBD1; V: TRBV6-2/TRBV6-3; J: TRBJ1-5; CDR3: CASSLQGNNQPQHF; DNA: TGTGCCAGCAGTTTACAGGGGAACAATCAGCCCCAGCATTTT
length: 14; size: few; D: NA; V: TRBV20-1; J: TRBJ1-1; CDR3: CSARGATGSTEAFF; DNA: TGCAGTGCTAGAGGGGCAACAGGGAGTACTGAAGCTTTCTTT
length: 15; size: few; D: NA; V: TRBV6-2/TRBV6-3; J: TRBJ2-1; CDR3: CASRTGTILNNEQFF; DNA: TGTGCCAGCAGGACCGGGACAATACTTAACAATGAGCAGTTCTTC
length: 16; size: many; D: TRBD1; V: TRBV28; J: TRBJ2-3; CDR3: CASRPPLGQGSDTQYF; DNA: TGTGCCAGCAGGCCTCCTCTGGGACAGGGCTCAGATACGCAGTATTTT
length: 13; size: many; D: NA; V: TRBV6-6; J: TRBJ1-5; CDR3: CAREGLSNQPQHF; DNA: TGTGCCCGAGAGGGGTTGAGCAATCAGCCCCAGCATTTT
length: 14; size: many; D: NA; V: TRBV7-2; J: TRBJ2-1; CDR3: CASSSLRTPPEQFF; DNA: TGTGCCAGCAGCTCTCTGCGGACCCCCCCTGAGCAGTTCTTC
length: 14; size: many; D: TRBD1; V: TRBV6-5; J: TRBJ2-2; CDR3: CATQRDRPSGELFF; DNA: TGTGCCACCCAGAGGGACAGGCCCTCCGGGGAGCTGTTTTTT
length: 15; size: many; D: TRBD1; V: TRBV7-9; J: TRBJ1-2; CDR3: CASSPAGTGSGGYTF; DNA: TGTGCCAGCAGCCCTGCCGGGACAGGGAGCGGTGGCTACACCTTC
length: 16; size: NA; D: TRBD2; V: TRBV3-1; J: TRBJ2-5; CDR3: CASSLTLSGGPQTQYF; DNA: TGTGCCAGCAGCCTTACTTTATCGGGGGGGCCGCAGACCCAGTACTTC
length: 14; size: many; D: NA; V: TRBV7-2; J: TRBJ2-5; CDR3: CASSFQGNQETQYF; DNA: TGTGCCAGCAGCTTTCAGGGTAACCAAGAGACCCAGTACTTC
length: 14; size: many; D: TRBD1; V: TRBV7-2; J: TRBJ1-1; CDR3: CASRRDRDVAEAFF; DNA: TGTGCCAGCAGACGGGACAGGGATGTGGCTGAAGCTTTCTTT
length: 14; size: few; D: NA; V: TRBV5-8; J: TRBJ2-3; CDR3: CAATRQHSTDTQYF; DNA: TGTGCCGCCACGAGGCAGCATAGCACAGATACGCAGTATTTT
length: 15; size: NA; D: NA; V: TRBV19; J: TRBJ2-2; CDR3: CATPVRGGSTGELFF; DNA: TGTGCCACCCCGGTGAGGGGGGGATCCACCGGGGAGCTGTTTTTT
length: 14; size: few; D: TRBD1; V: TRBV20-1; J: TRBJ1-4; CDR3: CSASRTGGGEKLFF; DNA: TGCAGTGCTAGCCGTACAGGGGGCGGTGAAAAACTGTTTTTT
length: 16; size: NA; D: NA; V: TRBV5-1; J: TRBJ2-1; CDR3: CATRARAMGSYNEQFF; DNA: TGCGCCACCCGAGCCAGAGCAATGGGCTCCTACAATGAGCAGTTCTTC
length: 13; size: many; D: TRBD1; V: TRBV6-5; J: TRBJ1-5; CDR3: CASSQGGDQPQHF; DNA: TGTGCCAGTTCCCAGGGGGGTGATCAGCCCCAGCATTTT
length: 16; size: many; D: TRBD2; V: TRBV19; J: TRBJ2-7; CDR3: CASSPRGLAGAYEQYF; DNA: TGTGCCAGTAGTCCTAGGGGACTAGCGGGGGCCTACGAGCAGTACTTC
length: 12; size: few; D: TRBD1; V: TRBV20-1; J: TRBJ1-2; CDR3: CSASYRGYGYTF; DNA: TGCAGTGCTAGCTACAGGGGTTATGGCTACACCTTC
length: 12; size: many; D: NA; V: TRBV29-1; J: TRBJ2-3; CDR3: CSDIQTHPTQYF; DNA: TGCAGCGATATTCAGACCCATCCCACGCAGTATTTT
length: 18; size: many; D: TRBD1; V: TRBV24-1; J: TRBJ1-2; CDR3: CATSDFGPPRDRHSGYTF; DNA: TGTGCCACCAGTGATTTTGGTCCACCCCGGGACAGACACTCTGGCTACACCTTC
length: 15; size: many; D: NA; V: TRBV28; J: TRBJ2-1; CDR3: CASSPGQTDYNEQFF; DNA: TGTGCCAGCAGCCCCGGGCAGACCGACTACAATGAGCAGTTCTTC
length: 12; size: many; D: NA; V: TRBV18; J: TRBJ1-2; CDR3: CASSPSMDGYTF; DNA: TGTGCCAGCTCACCCTCTATGGATGGCTACACCTTC
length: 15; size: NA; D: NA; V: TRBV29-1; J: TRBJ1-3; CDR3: CSVSQGRNSGNTIYF; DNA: TGCAGCGTCTCACAGGGCCGAAACTCTGGAAACACCATATATTTT
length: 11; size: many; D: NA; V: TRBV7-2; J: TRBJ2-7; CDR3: CASSRNYEQYF; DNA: TGTGCCAGCAGCCGCAACTACGAGCAGTACTTC
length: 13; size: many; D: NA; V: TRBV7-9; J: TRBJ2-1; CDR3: CASRNNRVREQFF; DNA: TGTGCCAGCAGAAACAATAGGGTGAGGGAACAGTTCTTC
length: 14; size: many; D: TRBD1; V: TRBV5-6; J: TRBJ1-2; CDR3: CASRSRQGSGGYTF; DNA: TGTGCCAGCAGATCTCGACAGGGGAGTGGTGGCTACACCTTC
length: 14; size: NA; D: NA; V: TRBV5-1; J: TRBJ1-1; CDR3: CASSLYSSNTEAFF; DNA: TGCGCCAGCAGCTTGTACAGCTCGAACACTGAAGCTTTCTTT
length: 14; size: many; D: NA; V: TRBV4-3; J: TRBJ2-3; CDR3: CASSQEYPESAQYF; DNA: TGCGCCAGCAGCCAAGAATACCCTGAAAGTGCGCAGTATTTT
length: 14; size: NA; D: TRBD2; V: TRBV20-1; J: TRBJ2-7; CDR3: CSARGRGGSYEQYF; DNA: TGCAGTGCTAGAGGGCGGGGGGGATCCTACGAGCAGTACTTC
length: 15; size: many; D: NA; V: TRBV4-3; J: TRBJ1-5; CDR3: CASSQETGRAQPQHF; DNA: TGCGCCAGCAGCCAAGAAACAGGGAGGGCTCAGCCCCAGCATTTT
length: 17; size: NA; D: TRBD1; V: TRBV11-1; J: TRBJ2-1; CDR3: CASSPRWRDRVGNEQFF; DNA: TGTGCCAGCAGCCCTCGGTGGCGGGACAGGGTCGGGAATGAGCAGTTCTTC
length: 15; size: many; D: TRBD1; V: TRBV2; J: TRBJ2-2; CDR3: CASSAPGQGDGELFF; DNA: TGTGCCAGCAGTGCCCCGGGACAGGGGGACGGGGAGCTGTTTTTT
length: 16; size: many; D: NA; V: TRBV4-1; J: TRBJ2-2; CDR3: CASSHRDSGRSGELFF; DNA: TGCGCCAGCAGCCACCGGGACTCTGGTCGTTCCGGGGAGCTGTTTTTT
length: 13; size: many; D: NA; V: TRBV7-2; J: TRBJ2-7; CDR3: CASSFETGYEQYF; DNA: TGTGCCAGCAGCTTTGAGACGGGTTACGAGCAGTACTTC
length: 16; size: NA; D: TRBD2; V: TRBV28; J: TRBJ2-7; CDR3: CASSSGTSGGWYEQYF; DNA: TGTGCCAGCAGTTCCGGGACTAGCGGGGGGTGGTACGAGCAGTACTTC
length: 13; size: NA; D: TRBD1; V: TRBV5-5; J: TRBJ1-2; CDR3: CASSGQGVRGYTF; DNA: TGTGCCAGCAGCGGGCAGGGGGTACGGGGCTACACCTTC
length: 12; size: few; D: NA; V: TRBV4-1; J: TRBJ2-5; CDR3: CASSPLDGTQYF; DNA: TGCGCCAGCAGCCCACTAGACGGGACCCAGTACTTC